This TCR beta chain was recovered during a study of a mutant IDH1 vaccine in newly diagnosed glioma. For this clone: What it recognizes is unknown.

The time point is: week 35, safety follow-up. Mutant IDH1 20-mer peptide, at 300 ug, made up each vaccine dose, with topical imiquimod. Trimming removed 5 bases from V and 2 bases from J; junction bases left unmatched: 3. This CDR3 is 14 amino acids long. In germline, CDR1 is SEHNR, CDR2 FQNEAQ (reference sequence). This table comes from immunoSEQ multiplex PCR, and its TCRdb copy is limited to in-frame clones, with some not included. Among more than 25,000 clones, 65% to 80% were seen once, and the ten largest hold approximately 8%. Sequenced here: PBMCs, sampled from a glioma patient whose treatment included an IDH1 peptide vaccine. The rearrangement uses TRBV7-9 and TRBJ1-2; 9 positions agree with TRBD1. The clonotype was recovered from a man in his fifties or sixties with glioma. CDR3 in DNA: TGTGCCAGCAGCGCCGGACAGGGGAACTATGGCTACACCTTC. It is translated as CASSAGQGNYGYTF.